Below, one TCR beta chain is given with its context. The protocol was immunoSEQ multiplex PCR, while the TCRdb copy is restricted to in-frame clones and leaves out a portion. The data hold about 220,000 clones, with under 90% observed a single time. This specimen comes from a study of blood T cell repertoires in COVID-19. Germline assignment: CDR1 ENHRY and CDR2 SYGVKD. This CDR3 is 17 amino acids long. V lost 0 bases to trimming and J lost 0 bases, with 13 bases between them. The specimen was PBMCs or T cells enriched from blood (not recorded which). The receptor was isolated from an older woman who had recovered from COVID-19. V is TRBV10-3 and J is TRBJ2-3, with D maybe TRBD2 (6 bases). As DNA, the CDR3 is TGTGCCATCAGTGAGTCGGCATTAGGGACTAGCACAGATACGCAGTATTTT. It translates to CAISESALGTSTDTQYF.